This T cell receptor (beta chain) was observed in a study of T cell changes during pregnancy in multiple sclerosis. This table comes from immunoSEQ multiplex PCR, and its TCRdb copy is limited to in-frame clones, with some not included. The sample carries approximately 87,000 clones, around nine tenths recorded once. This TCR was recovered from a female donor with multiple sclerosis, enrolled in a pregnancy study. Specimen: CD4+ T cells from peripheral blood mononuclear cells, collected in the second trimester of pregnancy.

CDR3 sequence (DNA): TGTGCTAGTGGTTTCCGCGCCGACAGGGCAGTAATCCGCGAGCAGTACTTC. This encodes CASGFRADRAVIREQYF. V is TRBV12-5 and J is TRBJ2-7; 7 nucleotides line up with TRBD1. The CDR3 is 17 amino acids. From germline, CDR1 is LGHNT and CDR2 FRNRAP. V gave up 3 bases and J gave up 6 bases; unmatched junction bases: 17.